This T cell receptor (beta chain) was identified during a study of blood T cell repertoires in COVID-19. This clone turned up a few times. Germline V gene data show CDR1 as SEHNR and CDR2 as FQNEAQ (reference sequence). The germline V and J ends were trimmed by 2 bases and 3 bases, with 10 bases remaining between them. This CDR3 region has 14 residues. Method: immunoSEQ multiplex PCR; TCRdb's copy keeps in-frame clones and lacks some. The sample lists around 200,000 clones, around nine tenths seen once, with about 3% in the top ten. Material for sequencing was peripheral blood. The J gene is TRBJ1-2, the V gene TRBV7-9; a weak D match, TRBD1 (6 bases). The sequence came from a man aged 35 to 55 with active or convalescent COVID-19. This CDR3 is CASSLSRTDYGYTF. CDR3 sequence (DNA): TGTGCCAGCAGCTTATCAAGGACAGACTATGGCTACACCTTC.